This T cell receptor beta chain was recorded in a study of cytomegalovirus exposure and HLA in healthy donors (dated by TCRdb to between 2016 and 2019). Notes on the research overall: According to an earlier analysis of 450 to 650 of the donors, about 179 million T cells yielded roughly 110 million unique TCR beta sequences and less than 300 Gb of sequence data. Roughly 290 gigabases of sequencing data and 70 million to 100 million unique TCR sequences made up an early release that covered about 640 HLA-typed donors. Of the approximately 400 genotyped donors, roughly 80% fell in the genetic ancestry cluster associated with self-reported Caucasian donors. The aim of the study was to test whether cataloging public T cell receptors could identify signatures of past pathogen exposure. The study profiled the T cell repertoires of under 700 subjects by immunosequencing and related them to cytomegalovirus serostatus. Along with the roughly 700-subject first cohort, a separate validation cohort of around 110 different subjects was used. The study combined high-throughput TCR immunosequencing, statistical association of individual TCRs with disease status, and machine learning to predict cytomegalovirus infection status. In a later analysis, previously published TCR beta repertoires from several hundred donors were re-analyzed and high-resolution HLA genotyping was added so that TCR occurrence patterns could be studied. Rather than drawing on any new phenotypic data, the later analysis identified candidate immune exposures from TCR beta sequences and the way those sequences occurred across donors. To decide whether each TCR beta V gene segment behaved as functional or pseudogenic, an earlier analysis of some 580 of the donors relied on high-throughput TCR beta sequencing. Alongside the repertoire data, information on donor age, sex, ethnicity and CMV serostatus was compiled. A later genetic analysis used genome-wide SNP genotypes for about 60% of the roughly 700 donors, treating that subset as a discovery cohort. Every discovery cohort repertoire had been produced on one sequencing platform. HLA typing included class I and class II loci at four-digit resolution. Typing coverage differed by locus: A, B, C, DRB1 and DQB1 were typed in roughly 620-630 donors, DQA1 in roughly 500, DPA1 in 606, and DPB1 in just under 480. Several DR-DQ haplotypes were treated as single units for association and clustering because of strong linkage in the cohort. On average, about 200,000 unique TCR beta nucleotide sequences were sequenced per donor among 398 genotyped donors of the cohort, with roughly a sixth of those sequences being non-productive.

The germline V gene provides CDR1 MDHEN and CDR2 SYDVKM. The CDR3 runs 12 amino acids, cysteine and phenylalanine included. The kept DNA is CDR3 alone, 36 bases in frame from the first base. Relative to germline, V is 2 bases shorter and J is 10 bases shorter, with 9 bases between their ends. What the research found in general, with its limitations: The sequencing pipeline was judged likely to have produced a cluster of highly shared sequence variants as a technical artifact. The presence/absence analyses assumed that sequencing depth was roughly uniform across donors, and that assumption may not be true. Because counts were too low, more than 15 rarely observed V segments, including chromosome 9 orphons, were excluded from the earlier analysis of 587 of the donors. Immune exposure information for the cohort was limited to CMV serostatus. It was suggested by the authors that the approach could potentially be generalized to other disease states and immunological phenotypes. In a later analysis, most CMV-associated TCR beta chains were found to appear HLA-restricted, with HLA associations seemingly driven largely by CMV exposure. An association between a missense DCLRE1C variant and V-gene and J-gene trimming of TCR beta chains was found in a later genetic analysis and replicated in an independent cohort. Across donors, most TCR sequences were observed very rarely, whereas some public TCRs were present in many individuals. Because HLA typing was missing for some donors at each locus, association tests included only the typed subset. Compared with equally common non-associated chains, HLA-associated TCR beta chains in a later analysis were more clonally expanded and had lower generation probabilities. The cohort was sequenced for TCR beta chains only, and without alpha or paired-chain data the features that could be detected were limited. Several of the top co-occurrence clusters appeared to be linked to parvovirus B19, influenza, CMV and Epstein-Barr virus, according to a later analysis. In a later analysis, TCR association rates were found to vary across HLA loci, with the most associated TCRs seen for DRB1 alleles and the fewest for HLA-C alleles. Assigning TCR associations to individual alleles was difficult when HLA alleles, especially DR and DQ, strongly co-occurred. A later analysis associated about 17,000 TCR beta sequences with specific HLA alleles at a false discovery rate of 0.05. The classifier was reported to diagnose cytomegalovirus status with high specificity and sensitivity in both the original and validation cohorts. Three of the identified cytomegalovirus-associated TCR beta chains were confirmed in vitro to be specific for cytomegalovirus antigens. Some IMGT-functional V segments, including TRBV6-2 and TRBV6-3, could not be told apart with the 87-base-pair reads, so those segments were excluded. Compared with the approximately 710-donor mean, donors in an Asian-associated ancestry cluster had fewer N-insertions in productive TCRs, according to a later genetic analysis. A further reported finding was that TCR beta sequences accurately predicted the HLA-A and HLA-B alleles for most subjects in the first cohort. Correlated functional status among segregating V segments might reflect linkage disequilibrium, but an unknown experimental factor could not be ruled out. The study listed 164 TCR beta chains as associated with cytomegalovirus. An earlier analysis of around 500 of the donors showed that most TCR beta V segments appeared in productive rearrangements either about 87% or about 30% of the time, which broadly matched IMGT annotations.

The cohort comprised some 700 healthy bone marrow donors. All cohort members were sampled while nominally healthy, although unrecorded immune exposures were likely present. The donor was CMV seronegative and was included in the group of approximately 350 seronegative cohort members. A peripheral blood sample was collected from each donor, and TCR beta sequencing was performed on peripheral blood mononuclear cells. The Qiagen DNeasy Blood Extraction Kit was used to extract genomic DNA from the blood cell samples. Library creation used the immunoSEQ multiplex PCR assay. For the multiplex PCR, a mixture combining 60 forward primers for TCR Vbeta segments and 13 reverse primers for TCR Jbeta segments was used. The CDR3 region of rearranged TCR beta genes was amplified from genomic DNA with a multiplex PCR assay. On the Illumina HiSeq System, the amplified TCR beta libraries were sequenced as 87-base-pair reads. Concerning the study's data processing: In a later analysis, some 80 million unique TCR beta chains were counted across the approximately 640 repertoires, and roughly 10 million of these chains were shared by at least two donors. Raw reads were error-corrected and collapsed into unique sequences with a nearest-neighbor algorithm that merged closely related sequences to remove PCR and sequencing errors. To assign V, D and J gene segments, CDR3 sequences were aligned to IMGT reference sequences. Each retained sequence needed at least a six-nucleotide match to both a V gene segment and a J gene segment. Rearrangements were called productive when the CDR3 lacked stop codons and stayed in frame with V and J; all others were non-productive. CDR3 was defined according to IMGT convention as the region running from the second conserved V-encoded cysteine to the conserved J-encoded phenylalanine. The earlier analysis of roughly 590 of the donors excluded sequences that lacked an unambiguous match to a single V gene segment. An earlier analysis of just under 600 of the donors called V segments functional above 56.7% productive rearrangements and segregating when the between-donor standard deviation exceeded 5%. A statistical classification framework was developed to diagnose cytomegalovirus status using the catalog of TCR beta chain sequences. V and J gene assignment, in a later analysis, came from comparing TCR nucleotide sequences with IMGT/GENE-DB human TR gene sequences. The TCRdist pipeline was used in a later analysis to assign CDR3 sequences and most-parsimonious VDJ recombination scenarios. A later analysis defined each TCR beta chain by its CDR3 amino acid sequence plus V-gene family, and excluded reads lacking a unique V-gene family. In a later analysis, nearly 600 highly shared, low-generation-probability nucleotide sequences were removed to address suspected cross-contamination and a sequencing artifact. In a later analysis, a clonal expansion index for each public chain was calculated from normalized within-repertoire ranks of inferred template counts. In a later analysis, generation probabilities were computed with a VDJ recombination model fitted to out-of-frame rearrangements, and the resulting probabilities were checked against IGoR. In a later analysis, TCR-TCR, TCR-HLA and TCR-CMV co-occurrence was scored with hypergeometric tests, and a repertoire-size bias correction was applied to TCR pairs. In a later analysis, false discovery rates were estimated by permuting HLA or CMV assignments 20 times. In a later analysis, co-occurring TCRs were grouped using DBSCAN, and TCRdist sequence similarity was added for clustering within HLA-allele-positive subsets. Repertoires with fewer than 30,000 or more than 120,000 public chains were left out of co-occurrence clustering, as were four to six repertoires with anomalous nucleotide sharing. The clones in this table, taken by TCRdb from immuneACCESS, are in-frame only. Not every clone is retained; where verified, under half of the shortfall comes from an unresolved V gene, and the cause of the rest is unknown. V and J calls plus clone size are reproduced from that table; the DNA served to infer D and trimming. This sample gives some 130,000 clones in total; around 75% of them show up just once. Together, the top ten hold 7% of the sample.

In regard to this clone: The clone's antigen remains unknown. No much larger clone exists at a distance of one base, and base qualities are not known.

This clonotype was sampled from a man aged 25-40 years in good health and CMV-seronegative. The sample was PBMCs. Recombination connected TRBV28 to TRBJ2-1; the best D guess is TRBD2, with 6 bases matching. The bases are TGTGCCAGCAGTTTAAATGGGGGGGAGCAGTTCTTC. It translates as CASSLNGGEQFF.